The clone carrying this T cell receptor (beta chain) was seen a handful of times. This specimen comes from a study of beta chain features in type 1 diabetes. This CDR3 comprises 15 residues. Per the germline V gene, CDR1 is SGHTA and CDR2 is FQGNSA. V was clipped by 3 bases and J by 3 bases, with 9 bases between them. The investigators reverse transcribed all of the isolated RNA, so they sequenced expressed TCRB transcripts. Produced via immunoSEQ multiplex PCR; TCRdb's table is partial and in-frame only. The table has about 350,000 clones, about 20% seen once. The origin of this receptor is a woman under 30 in good health. The chain employs TRBV7-2 and TRBJ1-6; D possibly corresponds to TRBD1 (5 bases). Source material: naive CD4+ T cells from blood. The CDR3 DNA reads TGTGCCAGCAGCTTGCCGGGGGTCTATAATTCACCCCTCCACTTT. This sequence encodes CASSLPGVYNSPLHF.